This TCR beta chain was retrieved from a study of T cell responses to AZD1222 COVID-19 vaccine. Broader study findings: Nearly half of spike-specific TCRs reportedly target unmutated variant regions.

Assay: immunoSEQ multiplex PCR; the TCRdb copy retains only in-frame clones and omits some. The data contain about 120,000 clones, roughly nine tenths of them singletons. Germline trimming cut 5 bases from V and 0 bases from J; bases unmatched to any gene: 5. Germline assignment: CDR1 LNHDA and CDR2 SQIVND (reference sequence). The CDR3 spans 15 residues. Turning to this clone: What it recognizes is unknown.

This sequence was found in an adult who received the AZD1222 COVID-19 vaccine. Here the sequenced sample was peripheral blood, taken 28 days after the second AZD1222 dose. The chain is built from TRBV19 and TRBJ1-2; 8 positions agree with TRBD1. The CDR3 loop reads CASSGDRTSNYGYTF. Here the CDR3 DNA reads TGTGCCAGTAGTGGGGACAGGACCTCTAACTATGGCTACACCTTC.